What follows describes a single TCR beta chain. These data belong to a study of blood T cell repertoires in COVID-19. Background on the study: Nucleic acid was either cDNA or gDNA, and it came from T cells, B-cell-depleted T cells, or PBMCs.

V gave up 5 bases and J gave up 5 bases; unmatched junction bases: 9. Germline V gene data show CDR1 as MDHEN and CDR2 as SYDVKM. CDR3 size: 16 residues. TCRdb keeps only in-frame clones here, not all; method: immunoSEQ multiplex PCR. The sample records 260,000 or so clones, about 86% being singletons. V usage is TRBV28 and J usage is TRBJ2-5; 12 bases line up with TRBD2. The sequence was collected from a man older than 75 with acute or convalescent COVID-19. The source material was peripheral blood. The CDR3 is CASSKPTGTSGETQYF. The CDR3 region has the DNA TGTGCCAGCAGTAAACCCACCGGGACTAGCGGGGAGACCCAGTACTTC.